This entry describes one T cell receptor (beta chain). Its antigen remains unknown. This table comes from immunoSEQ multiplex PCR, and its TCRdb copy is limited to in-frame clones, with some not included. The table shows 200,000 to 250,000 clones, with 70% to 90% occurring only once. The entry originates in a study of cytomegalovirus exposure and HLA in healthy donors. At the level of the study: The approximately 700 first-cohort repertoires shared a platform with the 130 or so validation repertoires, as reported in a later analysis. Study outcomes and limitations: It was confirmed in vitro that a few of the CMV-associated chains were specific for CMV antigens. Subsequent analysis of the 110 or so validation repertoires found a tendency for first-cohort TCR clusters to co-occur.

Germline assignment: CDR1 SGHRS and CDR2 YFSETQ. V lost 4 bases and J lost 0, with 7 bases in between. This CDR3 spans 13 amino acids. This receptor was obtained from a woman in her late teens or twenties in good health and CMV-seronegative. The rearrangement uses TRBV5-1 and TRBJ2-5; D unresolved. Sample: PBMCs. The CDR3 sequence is CASSPSYQETQYF. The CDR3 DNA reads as TGCGCCAGCAGCCCATCGTACCAAGAGACCCAGTACTTC. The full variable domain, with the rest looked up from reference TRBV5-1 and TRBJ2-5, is KAGVTQTPRYLIKTRGQQVTLSCSPISGHRSVSWYQQTPGQGLQFLFEYFSETQRNKGNFPGRFSGRQFSNSRSEMNVSTLELGDSALYLCASSPSYQETQYFGPGTRLLVL.